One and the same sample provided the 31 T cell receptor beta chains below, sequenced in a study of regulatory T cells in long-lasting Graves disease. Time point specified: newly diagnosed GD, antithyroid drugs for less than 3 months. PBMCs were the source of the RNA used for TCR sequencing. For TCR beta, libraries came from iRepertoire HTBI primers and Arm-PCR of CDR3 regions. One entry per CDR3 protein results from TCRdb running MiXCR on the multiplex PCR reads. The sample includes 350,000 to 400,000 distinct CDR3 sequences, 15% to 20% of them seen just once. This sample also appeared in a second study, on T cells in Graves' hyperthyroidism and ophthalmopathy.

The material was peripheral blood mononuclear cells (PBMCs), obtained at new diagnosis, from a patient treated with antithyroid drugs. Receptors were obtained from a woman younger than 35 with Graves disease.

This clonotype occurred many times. The CDR3 nucleotides read TGTGCCAGCAGCTTAGGATTAAGGCTACAAATCACAGATACGCAGTATTTT. Encoded protein: CASSLGLRLQITDTQYF. V gene TRBV11-2 combines with J gene TRBJ2-3; D call uncertain. Per the germline V gene, CDR1 is SGHAT and CDR2 is FQNNGV. This CDR3 region has 17 residues. The germline V and J ends were trimmed by 1 base and 2 bases, with 16 bases remaining between them.

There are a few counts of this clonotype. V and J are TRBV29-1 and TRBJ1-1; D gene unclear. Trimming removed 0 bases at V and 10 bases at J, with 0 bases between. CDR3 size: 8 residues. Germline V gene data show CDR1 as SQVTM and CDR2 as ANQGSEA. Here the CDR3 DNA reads TGCAGCGTTGAAGAAGCTTTCTTT. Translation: CSVEEAFF.

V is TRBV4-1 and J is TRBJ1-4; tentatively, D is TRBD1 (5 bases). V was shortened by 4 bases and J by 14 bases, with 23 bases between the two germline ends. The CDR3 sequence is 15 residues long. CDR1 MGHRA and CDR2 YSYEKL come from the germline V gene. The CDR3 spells CASSRLNDWAAGLFF. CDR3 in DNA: TGCGCCAGCAGCCGCCTCAACGACTGGGCGGCAGGGCTGTTTTTT.

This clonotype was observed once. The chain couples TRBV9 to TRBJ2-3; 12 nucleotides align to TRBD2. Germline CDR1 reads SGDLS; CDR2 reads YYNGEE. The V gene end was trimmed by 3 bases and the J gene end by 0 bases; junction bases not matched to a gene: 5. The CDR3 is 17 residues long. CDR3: CASSALGTSGSTDTQYF. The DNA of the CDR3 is TGTGCCAGCAGCGCCCTAGGGACTAGCGGGAGCACAGATACGCAGTATTTT.

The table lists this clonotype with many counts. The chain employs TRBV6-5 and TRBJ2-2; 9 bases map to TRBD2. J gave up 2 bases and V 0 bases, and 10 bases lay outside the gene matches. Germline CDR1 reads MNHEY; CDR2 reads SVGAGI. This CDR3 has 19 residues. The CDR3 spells CASSYSLAGFRINTGELFF. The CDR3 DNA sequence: TGTGCCAGCAGTTACTCGCTAGCGGGGTTCCGAATTAACACCGGGGAGCTGTTTTTT.

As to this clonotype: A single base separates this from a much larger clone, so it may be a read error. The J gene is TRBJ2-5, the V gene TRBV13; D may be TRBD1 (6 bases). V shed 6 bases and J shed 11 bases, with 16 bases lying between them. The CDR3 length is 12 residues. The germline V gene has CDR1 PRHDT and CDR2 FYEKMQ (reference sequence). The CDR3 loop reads CASRLRDNEQYF. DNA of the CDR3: TGTGCCAGCAGACTCCGGGACAATGAGCAGTACTTC.

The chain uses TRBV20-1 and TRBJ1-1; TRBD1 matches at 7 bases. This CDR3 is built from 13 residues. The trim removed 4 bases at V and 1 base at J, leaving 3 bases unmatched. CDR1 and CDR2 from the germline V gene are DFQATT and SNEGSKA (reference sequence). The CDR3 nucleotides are TGCAGTGCTACCGGGACAGCGAACACTGAAGCTTTCTTT. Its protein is CSATGTANTEAFF.

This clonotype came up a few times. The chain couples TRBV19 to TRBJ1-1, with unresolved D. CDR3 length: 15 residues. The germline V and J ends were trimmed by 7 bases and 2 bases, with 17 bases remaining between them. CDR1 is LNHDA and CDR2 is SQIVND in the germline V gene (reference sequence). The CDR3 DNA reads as TGTGCCAGTATGAAGTTGGCAAGGCTAAACACTGAAGCTTTCTTT. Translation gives CASMKLARLNTEAFF.

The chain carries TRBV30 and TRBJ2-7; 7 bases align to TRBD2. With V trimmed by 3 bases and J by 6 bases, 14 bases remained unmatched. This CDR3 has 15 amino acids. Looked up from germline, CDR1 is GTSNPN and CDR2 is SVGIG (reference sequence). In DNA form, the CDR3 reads TGTGCCTGGAGAGAGAGCGGGAATCCTTCGGGCGAGCAGTACTTC. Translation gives CAWRESGNPSGEQYF.

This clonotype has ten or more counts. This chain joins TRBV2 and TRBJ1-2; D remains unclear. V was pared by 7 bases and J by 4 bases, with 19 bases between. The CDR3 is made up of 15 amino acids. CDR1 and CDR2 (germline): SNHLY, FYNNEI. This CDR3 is CASTQSSISGYGYTF. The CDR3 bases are TGTGCCAGCACCCAAAGCTCGATTTCGGGCTATGGCTACACCTTC.

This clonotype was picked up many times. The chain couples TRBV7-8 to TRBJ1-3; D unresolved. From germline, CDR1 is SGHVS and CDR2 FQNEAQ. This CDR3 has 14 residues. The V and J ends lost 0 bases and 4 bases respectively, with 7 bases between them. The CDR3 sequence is CASSLAGAGNTIYF. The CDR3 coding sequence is TGTGCCAGCAGCTTAGCTGGAGCCGGAAACACCATATATTTT.

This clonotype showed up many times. CDR3 amino acids: CASSQRRGWSSYEQYF. The CDR3 DNA sequence: TGTGCCAGCAGTCAAAGGAGGGGGTGGAGCTCCTACGAGCAGTACTTC. The chain has TRBV6-1 and TRBJ2-7, with D possibly called TRBD1 or TRBD2 (6 bases each). Germline lookup yields CDR1 MNHNS and CDR2 SASEGT. The V gene lost 5 bases and the J gene lost 0 bases, with 17 bases spanning the gap. The length of the CDR3 is 16 residues.

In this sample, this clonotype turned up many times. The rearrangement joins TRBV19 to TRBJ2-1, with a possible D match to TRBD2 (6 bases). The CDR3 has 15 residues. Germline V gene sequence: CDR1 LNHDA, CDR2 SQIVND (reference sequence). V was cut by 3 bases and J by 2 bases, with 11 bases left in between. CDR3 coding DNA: TGTGCCAGTAGTATCTGGGGGGAGGCCTACAATGAGCAGTTCTTC. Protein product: CASSIWGEAYNEQFF.

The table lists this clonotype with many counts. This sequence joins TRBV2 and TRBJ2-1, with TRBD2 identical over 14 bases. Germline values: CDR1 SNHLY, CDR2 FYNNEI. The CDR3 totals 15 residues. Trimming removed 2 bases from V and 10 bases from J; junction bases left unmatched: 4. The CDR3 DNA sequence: TGTGCCAGCAGTGAATCGGGACTAGCGGGGGTGGAGCAGTTCTTC. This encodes CASSESGLAGVEQFF.

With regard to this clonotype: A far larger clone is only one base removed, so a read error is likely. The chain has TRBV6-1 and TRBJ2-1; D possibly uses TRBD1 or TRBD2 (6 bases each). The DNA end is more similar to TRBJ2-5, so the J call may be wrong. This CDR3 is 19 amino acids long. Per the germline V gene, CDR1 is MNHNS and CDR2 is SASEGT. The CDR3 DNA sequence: TGTGCCAGCAGTGATACCACAGGGACTCCTCGGGCCGATAAAGAGACCCAGTACTTC. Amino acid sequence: CASSDTTGTPRADKETQYF.

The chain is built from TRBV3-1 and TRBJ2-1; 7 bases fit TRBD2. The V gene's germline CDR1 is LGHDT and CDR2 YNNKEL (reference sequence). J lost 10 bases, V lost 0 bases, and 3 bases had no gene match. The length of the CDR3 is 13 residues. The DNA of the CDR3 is TGTGCCAGCAGCCAAGATGCACTAGCGGAGCAGTTCTTC. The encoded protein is CASSQDALAEQFF.

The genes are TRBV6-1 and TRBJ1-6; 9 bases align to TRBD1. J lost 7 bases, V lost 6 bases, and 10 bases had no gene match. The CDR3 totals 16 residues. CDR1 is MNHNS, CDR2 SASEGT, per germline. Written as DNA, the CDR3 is TGTGCCAGCAGGATCACAGGGGGCGCAAGGAATTCACCCCTCCACTTT. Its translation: CASRITGGARNSPLHF.

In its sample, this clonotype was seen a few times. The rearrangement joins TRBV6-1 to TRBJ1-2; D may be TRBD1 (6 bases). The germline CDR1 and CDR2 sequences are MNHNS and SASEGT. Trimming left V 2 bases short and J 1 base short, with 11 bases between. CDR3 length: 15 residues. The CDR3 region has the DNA TGTGCCAGCAGTGAAACAGGGCGCGTTAACTATGGCTACACCTTC. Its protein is CASSETGRVNYGYTF.

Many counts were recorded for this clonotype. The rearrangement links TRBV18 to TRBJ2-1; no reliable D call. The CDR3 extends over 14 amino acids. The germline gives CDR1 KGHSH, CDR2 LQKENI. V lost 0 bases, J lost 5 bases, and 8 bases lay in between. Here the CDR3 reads CASSPPSRHNEQFF. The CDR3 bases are TGTGCCAGCTCACCACCGTCCAGGCACAATGAGCAGTTCTTC.

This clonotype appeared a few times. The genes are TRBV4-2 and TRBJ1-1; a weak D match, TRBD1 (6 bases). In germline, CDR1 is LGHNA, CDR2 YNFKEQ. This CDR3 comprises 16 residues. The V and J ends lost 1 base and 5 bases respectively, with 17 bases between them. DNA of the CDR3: TGTGCCAGCAGCCAAGCCGGAGGGGGGAGTGGTACTGAAGCTTTCTTT. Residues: CASSQAGGGSGTEAFF.

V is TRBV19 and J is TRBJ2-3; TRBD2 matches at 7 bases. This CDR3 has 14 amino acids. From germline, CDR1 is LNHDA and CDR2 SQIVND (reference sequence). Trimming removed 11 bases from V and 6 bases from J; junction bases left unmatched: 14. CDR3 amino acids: CAVSETGGSDTQYF. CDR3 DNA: TGTGCCGTTTCTGAAACGGGGGGTTCGGATACGCAGTATTTT. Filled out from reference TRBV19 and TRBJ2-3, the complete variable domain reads DGGITQSPKYLFRKEGQNVTLSCEQNLNHDAMYWYRQDPGQGLRLIYYSQIVNDFQKGDIAEGYSVSREKKESFPLTVTSAQKNPTAFYLCAVSETGGSDTQYFGPGTRLTVL.

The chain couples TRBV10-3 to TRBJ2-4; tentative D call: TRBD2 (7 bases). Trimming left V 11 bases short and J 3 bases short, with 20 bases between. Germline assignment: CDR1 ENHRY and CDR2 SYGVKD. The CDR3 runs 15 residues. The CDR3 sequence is CAASNGGPHKNIQYF. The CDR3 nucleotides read TGTGCCGCGAGTAACGGGGGGCCCCACAAAAACATTCAGTACTTC.

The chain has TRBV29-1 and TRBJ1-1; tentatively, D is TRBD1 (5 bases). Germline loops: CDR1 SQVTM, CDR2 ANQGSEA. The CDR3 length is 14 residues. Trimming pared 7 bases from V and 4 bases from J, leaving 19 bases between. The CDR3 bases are TGCAGCGCCCTTGTTCAGGGTATGGGCACTGAAGCTTTCTTT. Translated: CSALVQGMGTEAFF.

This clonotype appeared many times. The CDR3 region is CASSLDRDRVLGNNEQFF. The CDR3 DNA sequence: TGTGCCAGCAGTTTAGACCGGGACAGGGTCCTAGGAAACAATGAGCAGTTCTTC. J is TRBJ2-1 and V is TRBV28; 9 bases line up with TRBD1. With V trimmed by 2 bases and J by 5 bases, 13 bases remained unmatched. Germline assignment: CDR1 MDHEN and CDR2 SYDVKM. The CDR3 consists of 18 residues.

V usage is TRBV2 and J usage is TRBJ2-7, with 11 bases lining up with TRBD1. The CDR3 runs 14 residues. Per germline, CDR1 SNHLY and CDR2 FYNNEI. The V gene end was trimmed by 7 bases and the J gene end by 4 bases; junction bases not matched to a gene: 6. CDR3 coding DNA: TGTGCCAGCACCGGGACAGGGGGAGAGTACGAGCAGTACTTC. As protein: CASTGTGGEYEQYF.

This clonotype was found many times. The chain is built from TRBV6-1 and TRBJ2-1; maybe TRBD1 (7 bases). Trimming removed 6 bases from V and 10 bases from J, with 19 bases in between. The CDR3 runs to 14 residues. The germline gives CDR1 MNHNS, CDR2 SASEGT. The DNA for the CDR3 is TGTGCCAGCAGCTCGACAGGGAGGACAAGAGAGCAGTTCTTC. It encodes CASSSTGRTREQFF.

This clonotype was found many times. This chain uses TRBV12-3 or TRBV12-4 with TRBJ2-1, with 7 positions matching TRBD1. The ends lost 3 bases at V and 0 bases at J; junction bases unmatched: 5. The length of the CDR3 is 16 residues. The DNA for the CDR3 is TGTGCCAGCAGTTTGGGGGACAGAAGCTCCTACAATGAGCAGTTCTTC. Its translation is CASSLGDRSSYNEQFF.

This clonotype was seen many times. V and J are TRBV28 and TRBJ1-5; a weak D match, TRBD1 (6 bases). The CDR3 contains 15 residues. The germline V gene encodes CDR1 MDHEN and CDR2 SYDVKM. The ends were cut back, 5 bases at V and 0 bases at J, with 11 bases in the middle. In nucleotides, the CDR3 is TGTGCCAGCAGTGGGGGGGGGGCTAGCAATCAGCCCCAGCATTTT. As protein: CASSGGGASNQPQHF.

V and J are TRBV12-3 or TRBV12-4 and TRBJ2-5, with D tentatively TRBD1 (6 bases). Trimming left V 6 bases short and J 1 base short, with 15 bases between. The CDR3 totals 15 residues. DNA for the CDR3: TGTGCCAGCAGCCGAGAGGGACACACCCAAGAGACCCAGTACTTC. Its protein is CASSREGHTQETQYF.

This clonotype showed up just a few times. The CDR3 coding sequence is TGCGCCAGCAGCCCCCTCTGGCGCGCCCAGGGTTCAGATACGCAGTATTTT. Protein product: CASSPLWRAQGSDTQYF. The rearrangement uses TRBV4-1 and TRBJ2-3; a weak D match, TRBD1 (5 bases). The CDR3 length is 17 residues. CDR1 and CDR2 from the germline V gene are MGHRA and YSYEKL. V lost 4 bases and J lost 4, with 21 bases in between.

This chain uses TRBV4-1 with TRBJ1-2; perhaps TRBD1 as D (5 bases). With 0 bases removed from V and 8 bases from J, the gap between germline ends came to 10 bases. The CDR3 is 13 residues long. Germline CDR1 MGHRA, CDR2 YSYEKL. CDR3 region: CASSQERGLGYTF. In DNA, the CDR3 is TGCGCCAGCAGCCAAGAAAGGGGACTGGGCTACACCTTC.